What follows are 30 T cell receptor beta chains derived from one specimen sequenced in a study of cytomegalovirus exposure and HLA in healthy donors (dated by TCRdb to about 2017). Libraries came from the immunoSEQ multiplex PCR assay. For the multiplex PCR, a mixture combining 60 forward primers for TCR Vbeta segments and 13 reverse primers for TCR Jbeta segments was used. TCRdb took over this immuneACCESS table, retaining in-frame rearrangements with V and J assigned. Such tables are incomplete; in checked studies, under half of the missing clones stem from an unresolved V gene, and the remainder is unexplained. Recorded for this sample are some 80,000 clones; over 75% of them occurred a single time. About 3.5% of the sample comes from the top ten. The sequencing input was PBMCs. The receptors were gathered from a man aged 45-60 years in good health and CMV-seronegative.

V is TRBV7-9 and J is TRBJ2-2, with D possibly TRBD1 on 5 matching bases. The CDR3 is 14 amino acids. Trimming pared 5 bases from V and 3 bases from J, leaving 10 bases between. CDR1 and CDR2 from the germline V gene are SEHNR and FQNEAQ (reference sequence). In DNA form, the CDR3 reads TGTGCCAGCAGCGAAAAGGGGTACACCGGGGAGCTGTTTTTT. Protein product: CASSEKGYTGELFF.

The chain carries TRBV7-2 and TRBJ2-1; 7 nucleotides line up with TRBD2. V was clipped by 4 bases and J by 1 base; unmatched bases: 13. The CDR3 loop spans 18 amino acids. Germline V CDR1 and CDR2: SGHTA, FQGNSA. CDR3 DNA: TGTGCCAGCAGCTCTACGGTGGCGGGGGTTGGATCCTACAATGAGCAGTTCTTC. Protein sequence: CASSSTVAGVGSYNEQFF.

This clone has just one count. This rearrangement joins TRBV9 to TRBJ2-5, with a tentative D call TRBD1 (6 bases). The CDR3 sequence is 13 residues long. V was clipped by 4 bases and J by 2 bases, with 9 bases between them. CDR1 is SGDLS and CDR2 is YYNGEE in the germline V gene. DNA for the CDR3: TGTGCCAGCAGCTCCGGACAGCAAGAGACCCAGTACTTC. Translating gives CASSSGQQETQYF. The complete variable domain, with remaining parts taken from reference TRBV9 and TRBJ2-5, reads DSGVTQTPKHLITATGQRVTLRCSPRSGDLSVYWYQQSLDQGLQFLIQYYNGEERAKGNILERFSAQQFPDLHSELNLSSLELGDSALYFCASSSGQQETQYFGPGTRLLVL.

V usage is TRBV4-1 and J usage is TRBJ2-2; perhaps TRBD2 as D (7 bases). Trimming stripped 0 bases from V and 5 bases from J, with 16 bases between. The germline V gene encodes CDR1 MGHRA and CDR2 YSYEKL. This CDR3 contains 17 residues. The CDR3 sequence is CASSQDRGGGRTGELFF. The CDR3 DNA is TGCGCCAGCAGCCAAGACAGAGGGGGGGGACGGACCGGGGAGCTGTTTTTT.

CDR3 DNA sequence: TGTGCCAGCAGCTTATCGCGGGGGGGCACAGATACGCAGTATTTT. It translates to CASSLSRGGTDTQYF. This chain links TRBV7-2 with TRBJ2-3; 8 positions agree with TRBD2. Germline assignment: CDR1 SGHTA and CDR2 FQGNSA. The CDR3 runs 15 residues. Losses at the gene ends were 2 bases for V and 1 base for J; bases not matched to a gene: 2.

Concerning this clone itself: The sample contains more than one DNA sequence encoding this CDR3. DNA for the CDR3: TGTGCCAGCAGCTTGGGGAGCACCAACCAGCCCCAGCATTTT. Translation gives CASSLGSTNQPQHF. The chain recombines TRBV28 with TRBJ1-5; D gene ambiguous. The CDR3 covers 14 residues. Germline CDR1 and CDR2: MDHEN and SYDVKM. The V gene lost 6 bases and the J gene lost 7 bases, with 16 bases spanning the gap.

This rearrangement joins TRBV7-3 to TRBJ1-1; possibly TRBD1 for D (5 bases). CDR1 SGHTA and CDR2 FQGTGA come from the germline V gene. V was clipped by 1 base and J by 1 base, with 7 bases between them. CDR3 length: 14 amino acids. The CDR3 here is CASSLRGSNTEAFF. The CDR3, as DNA: TGTGCCAGCAGCTTAAGGGGCTCGAACACTGAAGCTTTCTTT.

The rearrangement links TRBV19 to TRBJ1-1, with TRBD1 as a possible D gene (6 bases). Trimming removed 9 bases from V and 1 base from J, with 15 bases in between. Germline V gives CDR1 LNHDA, CDR2 SQIVND (reference sequence). This CDR3 region has 14 residues. In DNA form, the CDR3 reads TGTGCCAGCTCCGGTTGGACAGCGAACACTGAAGCTTTCTTT. Amino acid sequence: CASSGWTANTEAFF.

CDR3 region: CASIQLPGAREQYF. CDR3 nucleotides: TGTGCCAGCATCCAGCTCCCAGGGGCCCGCGAGCAGTACTTC. The chain is built from TRBV2 and TRBJ2-5; D perhaps matches TRBD1 (6 bases). The J call may be faulty, since TRBJ2-7 better matches the DNA end. The CDR3 totals 14 residues. The germline CDR1 and CDR2 sequences are SNHLY and FYNNEI.

V gene TRBV7-2 combines with J gene TRBJ2-5; 10 nucleotides match TRBD2. The J call is doubtful: the DNA matches TRBJ2-7 better. The germline CDR1 and CDR2 sequences are SGHTA and FQGNSA. The CDR3 spans 17 residues. The CDR3 sequence is CASSLVAGGSSSYEQYF. DNA for the CDR3: TGTGCCAGCAGCTTAGTAGCGGGGGGCTCTAGCTCCTACGAGCAGTACTTC.

CDR3 coding DNA: TGCGCCAGCAGCCAGTCACGTCTAGGGGCCACTGAAGCTTTCTTT. This sequence encodes CASSQSRLGATEAFF. The chain uses TRBV4-1 and TRBJ1-1; perhaps TRBD1 as D (5 bases). The CDR3 has 15 residues. In germline, CDR1 is MGHRA, CDR2 YSYEKL. V lost 3 bases, J lost 4 bases, and 15 bases lay in between.

This chain joins TRBV9 and TRBJ1-5; 7 bases are a match to TRBD1. The CDR3 runs 15 residues. The ends lost 5 bases at V and 7 bases at J; junction bases unmatched: 12. Germline lookup yields CDR1 SGDLS and CDR2 YYNGEE. The CDR3 protein is CASSFSGTEGQPQHF. The DNA of the CDR3 is TGTGCCAGCAGTTTTTCCGGGACAGAGGGACAGCCCCAGCATTTT.

The CDR3 DNA reads as TGTGCCAGCAGGCGGGTCGAGGAGGAGACCCAGTACTTC. Its protein is CASRRVEEETQYF. V is TRBV27 and J is TRBJ2-5; the D gene is possibly TRBD2 (5 bases). The CDR3 totals 13 residues. The V end was cut by 6 bases, the J end by 5 bases, with 13 bases between. Per germline, CDR1 MNHEY and CDR2 SMNVEV (reference sequence).

This chain joins TRBV6-6 and TRBJ2-7; 11 positions agree with TRBD1. This CDR3 is built from 14 residues. V shed 6 bases and J 4 bases; nucleotides not matched to a gene: 5. CDR1 is MNHNY and CDR2 is SVGAGI in the germline V gene (reference sequence). CDR3 nucleotide sequence: TGTGCCAGCAGAATGGGACAGGGGGTTTACGAGCAGTACTTC. Translating it yields CASRMGQGVYEQYF.

This chain connects TRBV29-1 to TRBJ2-2; TRBD2 agrees at 7 bases. The CDR3 is 16 residues long. J lost 2 bases, V lost 0 bases, and 6 bases had no gene match. CDR1 is SQVTM, CDR2 ANQGSEA, per germline. The CDR3 region has the DNA TGCAGCGTTGAAGAGGCGGGGGACTTTAACACCGGGGAGCTGTTTTTT. Residues: CSVEEAGDFNTGELFF.

J is TRBJ1-1 and V is TRBV11-1; TRBD1 matches 9 bases. The V gene end was trimmed by 5 bases and the J gene end by 1 base; junction bases not matched to a gene: 2. Germline lookup yields CDR1 SGHAT and CDR2 FQDESV (reference sequence). The CDR3 extends over 14 amino acids. CDR3 sequence (DNA): TGTGCCAGCAGCCGGGGACAGGGGAACACTGAAGCTTTCTTT. As protein: CASSRGQGNTEAFF. The full variable domain, in which reference TRBV11-1 and TRBJ1-1 provide the parts outside the CDR3, is EAEVAQSPRYKITEKSQAVAFWCDPISGHATLYWYRQILGQGPELLVQFQDESVVDDSQLPKDRFSAERLKGVDSTLKIQPAELGDSAMYLCASSRGQGNTEAFFGQGTRLTVV.

The CDR3 bases are TGTGCCAGCAGTTACCCTCACTTTGAACAGGGCGCTGAAGCTTTCTTT. Amino acid sequence: CASSYPHFEQGAEAFF. This rearrangement joins TRBV6-6 to TRBJ1-1; D is possibly TRBD1 (6 bases). The CDR3 is 16 amino acids. Germline lookup yields CDR1 MNHNY and CDR2 SVGAGI (reference sequence). The ends were cut back, 2 bases at V and 6 bases at J, with 19 bases in the middle.

V is TRBV25-1 and J is TRBJ1-6, with D perhaps TRBD1 (6 bases). The germline V gene encodes CDR1 MGHDK and CDR2 SYGVNS. The CDR3 covers 14 residues. The V end lost 2 bases, the J end lost 10 bases, and 12 bases lay between the germline ends. CDR3 loop: CASSEEQGFSPLHF. The DNA of the CDR3 is TGTGCCAGCAGTGAAGAACAGGGTTTCTCACCCCTCCACTTT.

The J gene is TRBJ1-6, the V gene TRBV2; a weak D match, TRBD1 (6 bases). V was trimmed by 1 base and J by 7 bases, leaving 17 bases between them. CDR3 size: 17 residues. CDR1 SNHLY and CDR2 FYNNEI come from the germline V gene. CDR3 DNA sequence: TGTGCCAGCAGTGAAGATAGATGGTTTAGGGGGAATTCACCCCTCCACTTT. Its translation is CASSEDRWFRGNSPLHF.

This clone was recorded a few times. The gene calls are TRBV5-4 and TRBJ1-6; 7 positions match TRBD1. The ends lost 4 bases at V and 2 bases at J; junction bases unmatched: 6. This CDR3 comprises 16 residues. Germline V gives CDR1 SGHNT, CDR2 YYREEE (reference sequence). CDR3 loop: CASSVTGTAYNSPLHF. For the CDR3, the DNA is TGTGCCAGCAGCGTAACCGGGACAGCCTATAATTCACCCCTCCACTTT.

This clone has a single count. The chain is built from TRBV10-3 and TRBJ1-2; TRBD1 is a possible D gene (6 bases). The germline V and J ends were trimmed by 0 bases and 6 bases, with 17 bases remaining between them. Germline assignment: CDR1 ENHRY and CDR2 SYGVKD. The CDR3 consists of 16 residues. Here the CDR3 reads CAISESLGQKGNGYTF. CDR3 bases: TGTGCCATCAGTGAGTCGCTTGGACAGAAGGGGAATGGCTACACCTTC.

This clone occurred once. J is TRBJ2-3 and V is TRBV7-9, with a tentative D call TRBD2 (6 bases). The V gene lost 5 bases and the J gene lost 9 bases, with 21 bases spanning the gap. This CDR3 comprises 15 residues. Germline loops: CDR1 SEHNR, CDR2 FQNEAQ (reference sequence). Here the CDR3 reads CASSPPRTTGDTQYF. CDR3 DNA sequence: TGTGCCAGCAGCCCCCCCCGGACCACGGGGGACACGCAGTATTTT.

The rearrangement joins TRBV7-9 to TRBJ2-2; TRBD1 is a possible D gene (6 bases). Germline-derived CDR1 and CDR2 are SEHNR and FQNEAQ (reference sequence). This CDR3 region has 18 residues. Between the trimmed V and J ends, which lost 2 bases and 4 bases, there was a span of 20 bases. The CDR3 loop reads CASSLLSRLGAGTGELFF. The CDR3 DNA follows: TGTGCCAGCAGCTTACTCTCGCGACTGGGGGCTGGCACCGGGGAGCTGTTTTTT.

The chain employs TRBV21-1 and TRBJ2-3; the table's D gene call, TRBD2, was not cross checked with the DNA. TRBV21-1 is tagged as a pseudogene. This CDR3 contains 13 residues. In nucleotides, the CDR3 is TGTGCCAGCAAGGAAAAGCGAACAGATACGCAGTATTTT. This translates into CASKEKRTDTQYF.

The chain links TRBV7-2 to TRBJ1-1; D remains unclear. Germline V gene data show CDR1 as SGHTA and CDR2 as FQGNSA. Trimming stripped 5 bases from V and 6 bases from J, with 10 bases between. The CDR3 contains 12 residues. CDR3 region: CASSLGVSEAFF. The CDR3 DNA is TGTGCCAGCAGCCTCGGGGTATCTGAAGCTTTCTTT.

The J gene is TRBJ2-4, the V gene TRBV25-1, with a tentative D call TRBD1 (6 bases). Germline V gene sequence: CDR1 MGHDK, CDR2 SYGVNS. Trimming removed 4 bases at V and 1 base at J, with 8 bases between. The CDR3 has 14 amino acids. CDR3 sequence: CASSGQGAKNIQYF. The CDR3 DNA follows: TGTGCCAGCAGTGGCCAGGGGGCCAAAAACATTCAGTACTTC.

This chain uses TRBV6-1 with TRBJ2-5; 13 bases align to TRBD2. This CDR3 contains 14 residues. CDR1 MNHNS and CDR2 SASEGT come from the germline V gene. The trim removed 10 bases at V and 5 bases at J, leaving 7 bases unmatched. This chain's CDR3 is CATLLAGGWETQYF. CDR3 bases: TGTGCCACCTTACTAGCGGGGGGGTGGGAGACCCAGTACTTC.

V usage is TRBV7-8 and J usage is TRBJ2-1; TRBD2 matches 8 bases. V was clipped by 5 bases and J by 6 bases; unmatched bases: 9. This CDR3 is 15 amino acids long. CDR1 is SGHVS and CDR2 is FQNEAQ in the germline V gene. CDR3 sequence: CASSPPGGEGNEQFF. For the CDR3, the DNA is TGTGCCAGCAGCCCTCCGGGGGGGGAAGGCAATGAGCAGTTCTTC.

V is TRBV7-2 and J is TRBJ2-1; TRBD1 agrees at 7 bases. Germline assignment: CDR1 SGHTA and CDR2 FQGNSA. Trimming cost V 6 bases and J 4 bases; bases outside gene matches: 9. This CDR3 spans 15 amino acids. CDR3 in DNA: TGTGCCAGCAGATCACCGGGACAGATTTACAATGAGCAGTTCTTC. Its protein is CASRSPGQIYNEQFF.

The rearrangement links TRBV19 to TRBJ1-3; 9 bases are shared with TRBD1. CDR1 LNHDA and CDR2 SQIVND come from the germline V gene (reference sequence). There are 16 residues in the CDR3. With 4 bases clipped from V and 2 bases from J, the junction kept 6 bases outside the gene matches. As DNA, the CDR3 is TGTGCCAGTAGTACTGGGACAGGGATTACTGGAAACACCATATATTTT. Its protein is CASSTGTGITGNTIYF.